These T cell receptor beta chains were read from a single sample in a study of shared clonotypes between healthy human individuals. Sequencing was performed with immunoSEQ multiplex PCR; in TCRdb, only in-frame clones are kept and a portion is missing. Among roughly 700,000 clones listed, approximately 74% were seen once. The specimen was memory CD4+ T cells sorted from blood. All receptors come from a woman under 40 in good health. CDR3s include the opening cysteine and the closing phenylalanine or tryptophan. A D gene is named only where the DNA matches it firmly. Clone size, where shown, is once, few, many, or a class for clones that have expanded.

j_gene	d_gene	abundance	v_gene	CDR3nt	CDR3aa
TRBJ2-7	TRBD1	NA	TRBV11-2	TGTGCCAGCAGCGCACCGGGACAGGGCGCCTACGAGCAGTACTTC	CASSAPGQGAYEQYF
TRBJ2-1	NA	NA	TRBV7-8	TGTGCCAGCAGCTTAGCGCGTAGTAGATCGGACAATGAGCAGTTCTTC	CASSLARSRSDNEQFF
TRBJ1-4	NA	NA	TRBV7-8	TGTGCCAGCAGCTTGACGGGTTCTAATGAAAAACTGTTTTTT	CASSLTGSNEKLFF
TRBJ1-2	NA	NA	TRBV4-2	TGTGCCAGCAGCCAGGAACAGCATGGGGGCTACACCTTC	CASSQEQHGGYTF
TRBJ1-4	NA	NA	TRBV14	TGTGCCAGCAGCCATGGAACGGGAGCAAAACTGTTTTTT	CASSHGTGAKLFF
TRBJ1-2	NA	NA	TRBV29-1	TGCAGCGGGATCACCACCCCGGGCCAGGGTAAGGCTGGCTACACCTTC	CSGITTPGQGKAGYTF
TRBJ2-1	NA	NA	TRBV6-5	TGTGCCAGCAGTATCGGGACTGAGGGACACAATGAGCAGTTCTTC	CASSIGTEGHNEQFF
TRBJ2-1	NA	few	TRBV2	TGTGCCAGCAGGAAGGAGGGTGATGAGCAGTTCTTC	CASRKEGDEQFF
TRBJ2-5	NA	NA	TRBV19	TGTGCCAGTAGTATAGATCTCGATGAGACCCAGTACTTC	CASSIDLDETQYF
TRBJ1-5	NA	NA	TRBV27	TGTGCCAGCAGATCCGCGGCCGGGGACAATCAGCCCCAGCATTTT	CASRSAAGDNQPQHF
TRBJ2-1	TRBD2	NA	TRBV27	TGTGCCAGCAGTCGATCCGGGACTAGCATGGGCAATGAGCAGTTCTTC	CASSRSGTSMGNEQFF
TRBJ1-1	NA	NA	TRBV5-5	TGTGCCAGCAATGTCGGAACGAACACTGAAGCTTTCTTT	CASNVGTNTEAFF
TRBJ1-5	TRBD1	NA	TRBV10-2	TGCGCCAGCATGACAGGGGCGATTAATCAGCCCCAGCATTTT	CASMTGAINQPQHF